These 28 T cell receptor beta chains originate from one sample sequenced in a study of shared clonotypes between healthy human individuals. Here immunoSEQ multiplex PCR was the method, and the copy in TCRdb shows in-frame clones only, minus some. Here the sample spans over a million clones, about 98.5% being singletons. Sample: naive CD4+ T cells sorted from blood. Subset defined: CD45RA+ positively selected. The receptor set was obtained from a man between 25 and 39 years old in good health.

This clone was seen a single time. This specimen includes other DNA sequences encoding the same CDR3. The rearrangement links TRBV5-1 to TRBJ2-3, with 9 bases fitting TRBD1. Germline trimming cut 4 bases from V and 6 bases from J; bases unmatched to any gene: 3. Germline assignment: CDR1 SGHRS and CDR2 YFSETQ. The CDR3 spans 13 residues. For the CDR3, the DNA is TGCGCCAGCAGCCTCACAGGGGGCGATACGCAGTATTTT. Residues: CASSLTGGDTQYF.

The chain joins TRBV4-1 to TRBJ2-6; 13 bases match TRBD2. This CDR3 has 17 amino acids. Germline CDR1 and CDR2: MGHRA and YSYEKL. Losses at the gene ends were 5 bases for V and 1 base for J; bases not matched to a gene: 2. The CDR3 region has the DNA TGCGCCAGCAGCACTAGCGGGAGGGAATCTGGGGCCAACGTCCTGACTTTC. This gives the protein CASSTSGRESGANVLTF.

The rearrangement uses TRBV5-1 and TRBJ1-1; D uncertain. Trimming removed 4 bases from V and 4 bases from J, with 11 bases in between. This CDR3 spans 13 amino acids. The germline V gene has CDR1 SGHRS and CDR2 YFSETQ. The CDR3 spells CASSPVRGTEAFF. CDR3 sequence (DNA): TGCGCCAGCAGCCCCGTGCGGGGCACTGAAGCTTTCTTT.

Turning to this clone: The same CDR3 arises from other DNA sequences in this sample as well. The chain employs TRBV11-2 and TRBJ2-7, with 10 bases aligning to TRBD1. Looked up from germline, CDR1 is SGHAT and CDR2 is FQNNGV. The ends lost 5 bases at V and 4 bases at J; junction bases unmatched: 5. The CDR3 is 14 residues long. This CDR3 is CASSPDRGPYEQYF. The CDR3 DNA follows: TGTGCCAGCAGCCCTGACAGGGGGCCATACGAGCAGTACTTC. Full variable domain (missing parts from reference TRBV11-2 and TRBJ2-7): EAGVAQSPRYKIIEKRQSVAFWCNPISGHATLYWYQQILGQGPKLLIQFQNNGVVDDSQLPKDRFSAERLKGVDSTLKIQPAKLEDSAVYLCASSPDRGPYEQYFGPGTRLTVT.

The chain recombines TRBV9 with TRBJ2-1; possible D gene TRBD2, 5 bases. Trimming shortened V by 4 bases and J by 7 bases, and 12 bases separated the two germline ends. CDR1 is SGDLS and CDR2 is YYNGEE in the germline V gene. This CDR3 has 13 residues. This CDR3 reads CASSTFSVNEQFF. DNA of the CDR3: TGTGCCAGCAGCACCTTTAGCGTTAATGAGCAGTTCTTC.

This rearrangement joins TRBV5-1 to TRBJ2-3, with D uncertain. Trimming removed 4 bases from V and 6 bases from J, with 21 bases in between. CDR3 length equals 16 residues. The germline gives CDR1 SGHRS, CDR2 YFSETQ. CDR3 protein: CASSIGPAGASDTQYF. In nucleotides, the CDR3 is TGCGCCAGCAGCATAGGACCTGCAGGCGCTTCTGATACGCAGTATTTT.

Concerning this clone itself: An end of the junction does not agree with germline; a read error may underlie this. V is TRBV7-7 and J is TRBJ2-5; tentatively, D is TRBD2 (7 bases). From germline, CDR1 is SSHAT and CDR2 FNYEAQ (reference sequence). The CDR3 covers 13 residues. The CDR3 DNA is TGTGCTAGCAGCCTCTCTTGGGAGGGGGCCCAGTACTTC. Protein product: CASSLSWEGAQYF.

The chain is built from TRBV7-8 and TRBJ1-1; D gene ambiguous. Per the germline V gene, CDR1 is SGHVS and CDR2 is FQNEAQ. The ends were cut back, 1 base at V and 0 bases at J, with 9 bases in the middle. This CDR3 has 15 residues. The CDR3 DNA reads TGTGCCAGCAGCTTAGAGGCACCCTTGAACACTGAAGCTTTCTTT. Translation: CASSLEAPLNTEAFF.

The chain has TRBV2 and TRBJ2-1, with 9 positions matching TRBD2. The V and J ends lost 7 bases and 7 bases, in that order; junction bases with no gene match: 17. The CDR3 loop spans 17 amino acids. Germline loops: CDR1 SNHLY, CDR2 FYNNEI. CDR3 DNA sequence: TGTGCCAGCAATTTGGGAGCGTTAGCGGGAGTCTCGAATGAGCAGTTCTTC. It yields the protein CASNLGALAGVSNEQFF. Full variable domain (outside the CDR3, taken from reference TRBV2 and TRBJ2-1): EPEVTQTPSHQVTQMGQEVILRCVPISNHLYFYWYRQILGQKVEFLVSFYNNEISEKSEIFDDQFSVERPDGSNFTLKIRSTKLEDSAMYFCASNLGALAGVSNEQFFGPGTRLTVL.

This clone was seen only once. As DNA, the CDR3 is TGCGCCAGCCGCACAACCGGGACTAGTTACAATGAGCAGTTCTTC. This translates into CASRTTGTSYNEQFF. This chain connects TRBV10-2 to TRBJ2-1, with 8 bases lining up with TRBD2. Per the germline V gene, CDR1 is WSHSY and CDR2 is SAAADI. There are 15 residues in the CDR3. V lost 8 bases and J lost 4; bases outside the gene matches: 10.

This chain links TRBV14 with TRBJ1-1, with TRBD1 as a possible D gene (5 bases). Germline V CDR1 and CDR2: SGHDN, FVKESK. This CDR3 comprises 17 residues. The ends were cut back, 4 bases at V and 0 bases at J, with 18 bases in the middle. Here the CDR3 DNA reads TGTGCCAGCAGCCCATCCAGGGACCGGGGACTGAACACTGAAGCTTTCTTT. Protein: CASSPSRDRGLNTEAFF.

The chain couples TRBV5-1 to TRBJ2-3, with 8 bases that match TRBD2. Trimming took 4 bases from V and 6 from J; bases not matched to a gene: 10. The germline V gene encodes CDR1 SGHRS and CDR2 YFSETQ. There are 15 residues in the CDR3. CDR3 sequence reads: CASSTSGTSVDTQYF. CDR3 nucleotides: TGCGCCAGCAGCACGTCCGGGACTAGTGTTGATACGCAGTATTTT.

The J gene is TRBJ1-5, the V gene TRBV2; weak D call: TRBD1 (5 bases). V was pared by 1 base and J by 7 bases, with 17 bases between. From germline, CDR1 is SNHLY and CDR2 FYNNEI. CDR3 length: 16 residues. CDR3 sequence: CASSEGGLVAAQPQHF. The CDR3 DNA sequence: TGTGCCAGCAGTGAAGGGGGGTTGGTGGCGGCACAGCCCCAGCATTTT.

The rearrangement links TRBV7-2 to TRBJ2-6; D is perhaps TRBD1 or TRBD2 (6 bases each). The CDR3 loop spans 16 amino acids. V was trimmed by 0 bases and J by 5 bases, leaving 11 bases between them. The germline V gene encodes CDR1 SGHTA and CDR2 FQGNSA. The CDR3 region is CASSLAGGLRANVLTF. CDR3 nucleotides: TGTGCCAGCAGCTTAGCTGGGGGGCTGAGGGCCAACGTCCTGACTTTC.

CDR3 loop: CAISSGIGSNEQFF. The CDR3 DNA sequence: TGTGCCATCTCTAGCGGGATAGGGAGCAATGAGCAGTTCTTC. This chain joins TRBV19 and TRBJ2-1; 9 bases line up with TRBD2. This CDR3 has 14 residues. The trim removed 10 bases at V and 6 bases at J, leaving 10 bases unmatched. CDR1 is LNHDA, CDR2 SQIVND, per germline (reference sequence).

CDR3 residues: CSGGQVGGELFF. DNA for the CDR3: TGCAGCGGGGGACAGGTCGGCGGGGAGCTGTTTTTT. The chain recombines TRBV29-1 with TRBJ2-2; 8 positions agree with TRBD1. The germline gives CDR1 SQVTM, CDR2 ANQGSEA. This CDR3 has 12 amino acids. Germline trimming cut 7 bases from V and 7 bases from J; bases unmatched to any gene: 5.

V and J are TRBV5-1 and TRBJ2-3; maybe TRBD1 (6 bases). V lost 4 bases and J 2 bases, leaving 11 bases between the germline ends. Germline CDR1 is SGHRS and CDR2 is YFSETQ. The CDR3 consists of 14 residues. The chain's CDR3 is CASSQGWDTDTQYF. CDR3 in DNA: TGCGCCAGCAGCCAGGGGTGGGACACAGATACGCAGTATTTT.

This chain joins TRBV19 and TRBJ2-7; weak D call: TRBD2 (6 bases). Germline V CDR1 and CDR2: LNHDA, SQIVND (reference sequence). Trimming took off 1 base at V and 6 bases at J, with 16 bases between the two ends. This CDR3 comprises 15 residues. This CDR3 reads CASSIVLGGMAEQYF. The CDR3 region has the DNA TGTGCCAGTAGTATAGTTCTCGGGGGAATGGCCGAGCAGTACTTC.

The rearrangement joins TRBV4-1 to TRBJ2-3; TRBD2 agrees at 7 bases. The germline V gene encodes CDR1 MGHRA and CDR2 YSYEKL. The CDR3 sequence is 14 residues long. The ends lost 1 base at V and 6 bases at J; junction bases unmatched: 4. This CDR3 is CASSQGPSGDTQYF. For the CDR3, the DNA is TGCGCCAGCAGCCAAGGTCCTAGCGGCGATACGCAGTATTTT.

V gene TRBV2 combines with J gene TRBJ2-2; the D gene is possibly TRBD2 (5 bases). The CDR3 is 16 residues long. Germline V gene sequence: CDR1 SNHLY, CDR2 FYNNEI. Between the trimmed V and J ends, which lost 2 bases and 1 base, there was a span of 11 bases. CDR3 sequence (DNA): TGTGCCAGCAGTGAAAGTCCGGGGAGGAACACCGGGGAGCTGTTTTTT. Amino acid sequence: CASSESPGRNTGELFF.

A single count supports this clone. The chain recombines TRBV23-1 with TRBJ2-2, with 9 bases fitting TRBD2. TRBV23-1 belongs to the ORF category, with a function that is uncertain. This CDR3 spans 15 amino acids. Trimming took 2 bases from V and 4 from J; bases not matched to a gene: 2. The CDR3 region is CASSQGLALTGELFF. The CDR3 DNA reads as TGCGCCAGCAGTCAAGGACTAGCGCTCACCGGGGAGCTGTTTTTT.

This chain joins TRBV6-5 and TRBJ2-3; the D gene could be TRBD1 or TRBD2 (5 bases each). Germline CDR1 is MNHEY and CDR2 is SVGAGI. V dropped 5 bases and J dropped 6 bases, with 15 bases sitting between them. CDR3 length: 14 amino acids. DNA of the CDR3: TGTGCCAGCAGTCCGGGACCGGGGACGGATACGCAGTATTTT. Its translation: CASSPGPGTDTQYF.

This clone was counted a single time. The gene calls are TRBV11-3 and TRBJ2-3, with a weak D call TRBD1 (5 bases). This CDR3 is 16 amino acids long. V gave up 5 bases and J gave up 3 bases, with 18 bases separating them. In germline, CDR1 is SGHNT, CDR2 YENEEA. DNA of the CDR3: TGTGCCAGCAGCCCTGGTGGGGCAGAACCTACAGATACGCAGTATTTT. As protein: CASSPGGAEPTDTQYF.

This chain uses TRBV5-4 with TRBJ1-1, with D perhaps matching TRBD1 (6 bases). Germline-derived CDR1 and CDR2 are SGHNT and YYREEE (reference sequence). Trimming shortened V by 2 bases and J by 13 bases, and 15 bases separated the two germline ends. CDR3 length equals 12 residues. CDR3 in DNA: TGTGCCAGCAGCTTTTGGGGGGCCGCACTTTTCTTT. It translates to CASSFWGAALFF.

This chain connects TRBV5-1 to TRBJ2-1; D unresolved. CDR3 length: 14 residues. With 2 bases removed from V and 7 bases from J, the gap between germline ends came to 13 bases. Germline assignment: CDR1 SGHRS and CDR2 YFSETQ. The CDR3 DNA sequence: TGCGCCAGCAGCTTCGGTAGTCAATTGAATGAGCAGTTCTTC. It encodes CASSFGSQLNEQFF. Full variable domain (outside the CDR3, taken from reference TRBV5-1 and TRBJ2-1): KAGVTQTPRYLIKTRGQQVTLSCSPISGHRSVSWYQQTPGQGLQFLFEYFSETQRNKGNFPGRFSGRQFSNSRSEMNVSTLELGDSALYLCASSFGSQLNEQFFGPGTRLTVL.

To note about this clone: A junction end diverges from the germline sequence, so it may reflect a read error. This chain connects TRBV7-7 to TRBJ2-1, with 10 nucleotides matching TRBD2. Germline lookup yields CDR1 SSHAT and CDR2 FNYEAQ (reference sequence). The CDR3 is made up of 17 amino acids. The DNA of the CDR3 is TGTGCTAGCAGCTCGATCTCGGGACTAGCGCAGCACAATGAGCAGTTCTTC. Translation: CASSSISGLAQHNEQFF.

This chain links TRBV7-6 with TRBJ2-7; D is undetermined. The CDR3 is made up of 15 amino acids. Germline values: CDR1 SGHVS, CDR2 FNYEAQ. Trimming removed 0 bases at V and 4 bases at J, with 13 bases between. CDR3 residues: CASSLAQYSSYEQYF. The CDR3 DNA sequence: TGTGCCAGCAGCTTAGCGCAATATAGCAGTTACGAGCAGTACTTC. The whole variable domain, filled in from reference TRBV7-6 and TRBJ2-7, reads GAGVSQSPRYKVTKRGQDVALRCDPISGHVSLYWYRQALGQGPEFLTYFNYEAQQDKSGLPNDRFSAERPEGSISTLTIQRTEQRDSAMYRCASSLAQYSSYEQYFGPGTRLTVT.

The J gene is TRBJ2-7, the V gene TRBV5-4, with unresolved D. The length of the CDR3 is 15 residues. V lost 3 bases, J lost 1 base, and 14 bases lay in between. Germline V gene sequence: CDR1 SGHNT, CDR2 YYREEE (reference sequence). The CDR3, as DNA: TGTGCCAGCAGCTCAGTGACCAGGCCTTCCTACGAGCAGTACTTC. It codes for CASSSVTRPSYEQYF.